The 11 T cell receptor beta chains in this list originate from one sample, sequenced in a study of CD4 and CD8 cells across lung adenocarcinoma regions. Using its own MiXCR run on the PCR reads, TCRdb lists one record per CDR3 protein. The sample includes roughly 18,000 distinct CDR3 sequences, roughly half of them seen just once. The sequenced sample was CD8+ T cells from the center of a lung tumor. These receptors all stem from a female donor with lung adenocarcinoma. The CD4 and CD8 labels of this study may be unreliable.

This rearrangement joins TRBV7-2 to TRBJ2-3, with D perhaps matching TRBD2 (8 bases). CDR3 size: 16 residues. CDR1 is SGHTA and CDR2 is FQGNSA in the germline V gene. Between the trimmed V and J ends, which lost 5 bases and 11 bases, there was a span of 26 bases. The CDR3 nucleotides are TGTGCCAGCAGCCCCCCCGGCCGGGGGGGCACAGGGGAGCAGTATTTT. It yields the protein CASSPPGRGGTGEQYF.

This clonotype was counted ten times or more. This chain joins TRBV6-1 and TRBJ2-1; 8 nucleotides align to TRBD2. Germline V CDR1 and CDR2: MNHNS, SASEGT. This CDR3 is built from 17 residues. The junction had 10 bases not matched to a gene; V was cut back by 6 bases and J by 0 bases. This chain's CDR3 is CASRGGAGANSYNEQFF. CDR3 sequence (DNA): TGTGCCAGCAGGGGTGGAGCGGGGGCCAACTCCTACAATGAGCAGTTCTTC.

This clonotype was detected only once. The chain is built from TRBV4-1 and TRBJ2-7, with D maybe TRBD2 (6 bases). Trimming cost V 0 bases and J 1 base, with 13 bases left between them. Germline-derived CDR1 and CDR2 are MGHRA and YSYEKL. This CDR3 has 16 amino acids. In DNA, the CDR3 is TGCGCCAGCAGCCAAGATTGGCCAGGGACTTCCTACGAGCAGTACTTC. Amino acid sequence: CASSQDWPGTSYEQYF.

This clonotype has just a few counts. The chain is built from TRBV27 and TRBJ2-1; D unclear. The CDR3 loop spans 15 amino acids. Germline loops: CDR1 MNHEY, CDR2 SMNVEV (reference sequence). V lost 3 bases and J lost 0, with 9 bases in between. CDR3 coding DNA: TGTGCCAGCAGTTTTCCCCAAAGCTCCTACAATGAGCAGTTCTTC. This sequence encodes CASSFPQSSYNEQFF.

The CDR3 DNA reads TGTGCCAGCAGTTTGTCCGGGAGGGCCTCGAAGACCCAGTACTTC. Protein sequence: CASSLSGRASKTQYF. This sequence joins TRBV27 and TRBJ2-5; TRBD2 matches 8 bases. V lost 3 bases to trimming and J lost 6 bases; unmatched junction nucleotides: 9. This CDR3 spans 15 amino acids. The germline V gene has CDR1 MNHEY and CDR2 SMNVEV (reference sequence).

The chain employs TRBV6-1 and TRBJ1-1; D ambiguous. Looked up from germline, CDR1 is MNHNS and CDR2 is SASEGT. The CDR3 covers 13 residues. Trimming cost V 6 bases and J 4 bases, with 12 bases left between them. The CDR3: CASRQAEGTEAFF. CDR3 in DNA: TGTGCCAGCAGGCAGGCTGAGGGCACTGAAGCTTTCTTT.

This clonotype was seen a handful of times. The J gene is TRBJ2-3, the V gene TRBV25-1; possible D gene TRBD1, 6 bases. The CDR3 is 16 amino acids. Germline CDR1 is MGHDK and CDR2 is SYGVNS. Between the trimmed V and J ends, which lost 4 bases and 0 bases, there was a span of 14 bases. The DNA for the CDR3 is TGTGCCAGCAGTGGTACTACAGGGTTCAGCACAGATACGCAGTATTTT. Translation: CASSGTTGFSTDTQYF. The whole variable domain, remainder taken from reference TRBV25-1 and TRBJ2-3, is EADIYQTPRYLVIGTGKKITLECSQTMGHDKMYWYQQDPGMELHLIHYSYGVNSTEKGDLSSESTVSRIRTEHFPLTLESARPSHTSQYLCASSGTTGFSTDTQYFGPGTRLTVL.

In this sample, this clonotype turned up once. The junction and the germline gene differ at one end; a read error may be behind it. The chain recombines TRBV27 with TRBJ2-3, with D perhaps given as TRBD1 or TRBD2 (6 bases each). The CDR3 extends over 16 amino acids. The V gene's germline CDR1 is MNHEY and CDR2 SMNVEV (reference sequence). The CDR3 is CASSGARGRDTETQYF. CDR3 in DNA: TGTGCCAGCAGTGGCGCCCGGGGGCGAGACACAGAGACGCAGTATTTT.

The chain employs TRBV6-1 and TRBJ2-5; TRBD1 matches at 9 bases. The end of the DNA aligns better with TRBJ2-7, so the J call may be wrong. The CDR3 contains 14 residues. Germline values: CDR1 MNHNS, CDR2 SASEGT. This CDR3 is CASRAGTGYYEQYF. The CDR3 nucleotides read TGTGCCAGCAGAGCCGGGACAGGGTACTACGAGCAGTACTTC.

On this clonotype itself: No conserved phenylalanine or tryptophan is present at the end of the CDR3, so a read error is the likely explanation. This chain joins TRBV6-2 or TRBV6-3 and TRBJ2-5; D remains ambiguous. The DNA end lines up better with TRBJ2-1; the J call may be wrong. Per the germline V gene, CDR1 is MNHEY and CDR2 is SVGEGT. The CDR3 sequence is 14 residues long. CDR3 nucleotides: TGTGCCAGCAGTTACGCGACGCCTCAAGAGACCCAGTTCTCG. It is translated as CASSYATPQETQFS.

This clonotype was counted a single time. CDR3 region: CASRLAGSTDTQYF. DNA for the CDR3: TGCGCCAGCAGACTAGCGGGAAGTACAGATACGCAGTATTTT. The chain employs TRBV10-2 and TRBJ2-3; the match to TRBD2 covers 10 bases. With 6 bases clipped from V and 3 bases from J, the junction kept 3 bases outside the gene matches. The CDR3 is 14 residues long. From germline, CDR1 is WSHSY and CDR2 SAAADI.